This TCR beta chain originates from a study of monozygotic twins with inflammatory bowel disease. Study-wide points: Other individuals had fewer clonotypes in common with IBD patients than with healthy twins, especially with disease activity. Patient-specific immunosuppressive treatments may have made repertoires more variable.

The germline V gene encodes CDR1 MDHEN and CDR2 SYDVKM. CDR3 size: 14 residues. About this clonotype itself: No antigen is known for it.

Two nested PCRs, around 16 and 10 cycles, amplified TCRalpha and TCRbeta cDNA. For each CDR3 protein, TCRdb gives one entry from its re-call of the 5' RACE reads, without DNA. Its table lists some 330,000 distinct CDR3 sequences. Sample: blood. This receptor was obtained from a human donor with ulcerative colitis or Crohn's disease, or a healthy co-twin of an affected twin (not recorded which). The V call is TRBV28, the J call TRBJ2-3; TCRdb's D call of TRBD2 is untestable without DNA. CDR3 loop: CASRGAGGAVTQYF. Together with reference TRBV28 and TRBJ2-3, the CDR3 gives the full variable domain: DVKVTQSSRYLVKRTGEKVFLECVQDMDHENMFWYRQDPGLGLRLIYFSYDVKMKEKGDIPEGYSVSREKKERFSLILESASTNQTSMYLCASRGAGGAVTQYFGPGTRLTVL.